These 7 T cell receptor beta chains share one sample of origin, sequenced in a study of identical twins. TCRdb reprocessed the 5' RACE reads via MiXCR and lists one record per CDR3 protein. The table includes hundreds of thousands of distinct CDR3 sequences, roughly 24% detected once. This sample also appeared in a second study, on T cells expressing NK-cell markers.

What was sequenced was CD4+ T cells sorted from blood. The receptors originated from a woman younger than 30 in good health.

The chain combines TRBV10-3 with TRBJ1-1; the D is unclear. The CDR3 extends over 17 amino acids. Trimming stripped 3 bases from V and 1 base from J, with 18 bases between. Per germline, CDR1 ENHRY and CDR2 SYGVKD. The chain's CDR3 is CAISDRALQTANTEAFF. Here the CDR3 DNA reads TGTGCCATCAGTGACCGAGCCCTCCAGACCGCGAACACTGAAGCTTTCTTT.

The sample holds a few counts of this clonotype. The CDR3 loop is CASSLGKLSYEQYF. CDR3 bases: TGTGCCAGCAGCTTAGGCAAGCTAAGCTACGAGCAGTACTTC. The chain uses TRBV7-9 and TRBJ2-7; D unresolved. The length of the CDR3 is 14 residues. Trimming stripped 1 base from V and 3 bases from J, with 10 bases between. CDR1 is SEHNR and CDR2 is FQNEAQ in the germline V gene (reference sequence).

This sequence joins TRBV14 and TRBJ2-6; D not certain. Trimming stripped 1 base from V and 4 bases from J, with 14 bases between. The germline V gene has CDR1 SGHDN and CDR2 FVKESK. This CDR3 contains 17 residues. Here the CDR3 DNA reads TGTGCCAGCAGCCAAGTGTGGCCAACGGCAGGGGCCAACGTCCTGACTTTC. Amino acids: CASSQVWPTAGANVLTF.

The chain has TRBV3-1 and TRBJ2-4; D is possibly TRBD1 (6 bases). Trimming took 2 bases from V and 2 from J, leaving 10 bases between them. The CDR3 totals 15 residues. In germline, CDR1 is LGHDT, CDR2 YNNKEL (reference sequence). The CDR3 DNA reads as TGTGCCAGCAGCCAATTGGGACACACCAAAAACATTCAGTACTTC. Translated, it gives CASSQLGHTKNIQYF.

V is TRBV29-1 and J is TRBJ2-7, with a weak D call TRBD2 (6 bases). CDR3 length: 11 residues. Germline V gene data show CDR1 as SQVTM and CDR2 as ANQGSEA. The V gene lost 8 bases and the J gene lost 7 bases, with 15 bases spanning the gap. The CDR3 reads CSTRRGWEQYF. The CDR3 bases are TGCAGCACAAGGCGGGGTTGGGAGCAGTACTTC.

The chain has TRBV12-3 or TRBV12-4 and TRBJ2-2; D remains unclear. Trimming removed 6 bases at V and 5 bases at J, with 10 bases between. This CDR3 is 13 amino acids long. This CDR3 reads CASSRLSTGELFF. Here the CDR3 DNA reads TGTGCCAGCAGCCGACTTTCTACCGGGGAGCTGTTTTTT.

V and J are TRBV12-3 or TRBV12-4 and TRBJ2-1; 11 bases align to TRBD2. The CDR3 is 20 amino acids. The ends lost 5 bases at V and 3 bases at J; junction bases unmatched: 18. The CDR3 sequence: CASSPPRRGLAGGLYNEQFF. DNA of the CDR3: TGTGCCAGCAGTCCCCCTCGTCGGGGGCTAGCGGGGGGCCTCTACAATGAGCAGTTCTTC.